These T cell receptor beta chains were read from a single sample in a study of regulatory T cells in long-lasting Graves disease. From the multiplex PCR reads, TCRdb called clonotypes with MiXCR, one entry per CDR3 protein. The table has 360,000 or so distinct CDR3 sequences, 15% to 20% seen once. These data were also reused for a study on T cells in Graves' hyperthyroidism and ophthalmopathy.

Sequenced material: peripheral blood mononuclear cells (PBMCs), taken at new diagnosis, from a patient treated with antithyroid drugs. The receptor set was obtained from a man aged 35-49 years with Graves disease. Each CDR3 is given with its conserved first and last residue. A D gene is named only where the DNA matches it firmly. Rows may omit the clone size; those that give it use once, few, many or a size class.

J gene | V gene | clone size | D gene | CDR3 protein | CDR3 DNA
TRBJ1-4 | TRBV7-9 | few | . | CASTASTNEKLFF | TGTGCTAGCACTGCCTCAACTAATGAAAAACTGTTTTTT
TRBJ1-2 | TRBV10-3 | . | . | CAISGGLGNYGYTF | TGTGCCATCAGTGGGGGCTTGGGTAACTATGGCTACACCTTC
TRBJ2-5 | TRBV5-5 | . | TRBD1 | CASSAHRTGGLETQYF | TGTGCCAGCAGCGCACACAGAACAGGGGGCCTGGAGACCCAGTACTTC
TRBJ2-3 | TRBV5-1 | many | . | CATRYSGTDTQYF | TGCGCCACTAGGTATTCTGGCACAGATACGCAGTATTTT
TRBJ2-3 | TRBV5-1 | many | TRBD1 | CASSYGTGEDTQYF | TGCGCCAGCAGTTATGGGACAGGGGAAGATACGCAGTATTTT
TRBJ2-7 | TRBV4-2 | many | . | CASSQEVLNPYEQYF | TGTGCCAGCAGCCAAGAGGTACTTAATCCCTACGAGCAGTACTTC
TRBJ1-6 | TRBV30 | . | . | CAWGACQELAFF | TGTGCCTGGGGTGCCTGCCAGGAGTTGGCCTTTTTT
TRBJ2-2 | TRBV14 | . | . | CASSLEWRTGELFF | TGTGCCAGCAGCCTTGAATGGCGGACCGGGGAGCTGTTTTTT
TRBJ2-7 | TRBV18 | many | . | CASSSDISEQYF | TGTGCCAGCTCATCCGATATATCCGAGCAGTACTTC
TRBJ1-2 | TRBV10-3 | . | TRBD1 | CAISEPTTGSYGYTF | TGTGCCATCAGTGAACCAACGACAGGGTCTTATGGCTACACCTTC
TRBJ1-1 | TRBV27 | many | . | CASSFLQGGTEAFF | TGTGCCAGCAGTTTCCTACAGGGAGGAACTGAAGCTTTCTTT